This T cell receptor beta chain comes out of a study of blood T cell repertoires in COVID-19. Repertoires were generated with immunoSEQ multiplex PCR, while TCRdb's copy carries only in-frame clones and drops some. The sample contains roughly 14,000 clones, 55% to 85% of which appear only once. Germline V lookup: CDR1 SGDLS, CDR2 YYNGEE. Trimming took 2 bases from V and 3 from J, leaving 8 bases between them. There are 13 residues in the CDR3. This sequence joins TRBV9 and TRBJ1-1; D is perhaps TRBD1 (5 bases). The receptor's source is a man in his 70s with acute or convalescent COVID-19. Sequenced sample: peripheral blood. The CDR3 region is CASSVDIYTEAFF. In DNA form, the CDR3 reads TGTGCCAGCAGCGTGGACATCTACACTGAAGCTTTCTTT.